The 31 T cell receptor beta chains reported below all come from one sample, sequenced in a study of blood T cell repertoires in COVID-19. The data were produced by immunoSEQ multiplex PCR, yet TCRdb's version contains in-frame clones alone and is incomplete. The sample lists about 260,000 clones, 83% occurring once. Sequencing was done on a sample of peripheral blood. These receptors all come from a woman between 45 and 60 years old who had recovered from COVID-19.

This chain uses TRBV5-1 with TRBJ1-2, with 8 nucleotides matching TRBD1. The CDR3 spans 16 residues. After removal of 4 bases from V and 8 bases from J, the junction contained 16 bases not matched to a gene. Germline CDR1 reads SGHRS; CDR2 reads YFSETQ. CDR3 sequence: CASSLSPDREVFGYTF. DNA of the CDR3: TGCGCCAGCAGCCTCTCCCCGGACAGGGAAGTTTTCGGCTACACCTTC.

The gene calls are TRBV7-9 and TRBJ1-5; D gene ambiguous. The V gene lost 1 base and the J gene lost 9 bases, with 7 bases spanning the gap. There are 12 residues in the CDR3. Germline CDR1 SEHNR, CDR2 FQNEAQ (reference sequence). The CDR3 DNA reads TGTGCCAGCAGCTTAGAGGCAGGGCCCCAGCATTTT. Translating gives CASSLEAGPQHF.

The CDR3 bases are TGTGCCAGCAGCCCCGACAGGGGCGCTGAAGCTTTCTTT. It translates to CASSPDRGAEAFF. V and J are TRBV5-4 and TRBJ1-1; 8 nucleotides line up with TRBD1. Looked up from germline, CDR1 is SGHNT and CDR2 is YYREEE (reference sequence). The V and J ends lost 4 bases and 6 bases, in that order; junction bases with no gene match: 5. The CDR3 has 13 amino acids.

This chain uses TRBV4-3 with TRBJ2-7; TRBD2 matches at 13 bases. V lost 0 bases, J lost 6 bases, and 8 bases stayed unmatched. This CDR3 is built from 17 residues. CDR1 and CDR2 from the germline V gene are LGHNA and YSLEER. CDR3 DNA sequence: TGCGCCAGCAGCCAAGAACTAGCGGGGGGGAAAGCGGCCGAGCAGTACTTC. This translates into CASSQELAGGKAAEQYF.

V gene TRBV18 combines with J gene TRBJ1-2, with a tentative D call TRBD1 (5 bases). Trimming shortened V by 0 bases and J by 7 bases, and 12 bases separated the two germline ends. Germline CDR1 reads KGHSH; CDR2 reads LQKENI. The CDR3 has 14 residues. CDR3 DNA: TGTGCCAGCTCACCACCGGCTTGGGGGGGTGGCTACACCTTC. Protein: CASSPPAWGGGYTF.

This sequence joins TRBV6-1 and TRBJ2-2; D uncertain. V dropped 3 bases and J dropped 6 bases, with 8 bases sitting between them. CDR3 size: 13 residues. Germline V gene data show CDR1 as MNHNS and CDR2 as SASEGT. The CDR3 nucleotides are TGTGCCAGCAGTGACAGGATTGCCGGGGAGCTGTTTTTT. Amino acid sequence: CASSDRIAGELFF.

The CDR3 sequence is CASRPSGGTSYEQYF. The CDR3 coding sequence is TGTGCCAGCAGGCCTAGCGGGGGAACCTCCTACGAGCAGTACTTC. The chain has TRBV28 and TRBJ2-7; TRBD2 matches 10 bases. V lost 6 bases and J lost 0; bases outside the gene matches: 5. Germline CDR1 reads MDHEN; CDR2 reads SYDVKM. The CDR3 is 15 residues long.

This clone was found once. The chain has TRBV28 and TRBJ1-2; no reliable D call. V was pared by 7 bases and J by 0 bases, with 15 bases between. CDR1 MDHEN and CDR2 SYDVKM come from the germline V gene. CDR3 length: 15 amino acids. The CDR3 sequence is CASTLGGLANYGYTF. The CDR3 DNA sequence: TGTGCCAGCACCTTGGGAGGGTTAGCTAACTATGGCTACACCTTC.

Comment on this clone: The sample has other DNA sequences that encode this CDR3 too. This chain links TRBV29-1 with TRBJ1-2; the match to TRBD1 covers 8 bases. Germline CDR1 reads SQVTM; CDR2 reads ANQGSEA. V lost 4 bases to trimming and J lost 2 bases; unmatched junction nucleotides: 0. This CDR3 has 12 amino acids. The CDR3 reads CSVGQGNYGYTF. The DNA for the CDR3 is TGCAGCGTTGGACAGGGGAACTATGGCTACACCTTC.

V gene TRBV5-1 combines with J gene TRBJ1-2; D not resolved. The V gene's germline CDR1 is SGHRS and CDR2 YFSETQ. CDR3 length: 12 residues. V lost 2 bases to trimming and J lost 8 bases, with 10 bases between them. The CDR3 nucleotides read TGCGCCAGCAGCTTCGATGAGGAGGGCTACACCTTC. As protein: CASSFDEEGYTF.

This chain joins TRBV14 and TRBJ1-2; 8 bases map to TRBD1. V dropped 4 bases and J dropped 2; count of bases not matched to a gene: 0. Germline loops: CDR1 SGHDN, CDR2 FVKESK. The CDR3 is 13 residues long. This CDR3 reads CASSRTGNYGYTF. The CDR3 DNA sequence: TGTGCCAGCAGCCGGACAGGGAACTATGGCTACACCTTC.

V usage is TRBV28 and J usage is TRBJ1-5, with D perhaps matching TRBD1 (6 bases). This CDR3 is built from 12 residues. The V gene lost 5 bases and the J gene lost 6 bases, with 8 bases spanning the gap. Germline assignment: CDR1 MDHEN and CDR2 SYDVKM. Here the CDR3 reads CASSTQGQPQHF. The DNA for the CDR3 is TGTGCCAGCAGTACACAGGGTCAGCCCCAGCATTTT.

CDR3 protein: CASSRGGAAVSYEQYF. The CDR3 DNA follows: TGTGCCAGTAGCCGAGGGGGGGCCGCGGTCTCCTACGAGCAGTACTTC. The chain couples TRBV19 to TRBJ2-7; D might be TRBD2 (7 bases). Germline V lookup: CDR1 LNHDA, CDR2 SQIVND (reference sequence). Trimming took off 6 bases at V and 0 bases at J, with 18 bases between the two ends. The CDR3 has 16 residues. The variable domain in full, completed from reference TRBV19 and TRBJ2-7, reads DGGITQSPKYLFRKEGQNVTLSCEQNLNHDAMYWYRQDPGQGLRLIYYSQIVNDFQKGDIAEGYSVSREKKESFPLTVTSAQKNPTAFYLCASSRGGAAVSYEQYFGPGTRLTVT.

This clone appeared once. CDR3 nucleotides: TGTGCCAGCAGTTACAGGGACAGGGGTTTCGGCTACACCTTC. Translated, it gives CASSYRDRGFGYTF. The chain is built from TRBV6-6 and TRBJ1-2; 10 positions agree with TRBD1. J was trimmed by 8 bases and V by 2 bases; bases with no gene match: 5. The CDR3 extends over 14 amino acids. CDR1 is MNHNY and CDR2 is SVGAGI in the germline V gene (reference sequence).

The chain is built from TRBV6-1 and TRBJ2-1; D is possibly TRBD2 (5 bases). The V end was cut by 0 bases, the J end by 4 bases, with 10 bases between. Germline V gene lookup returns CDR1 MNHNS and CDR2 SASEGT. There are 15 residues in the CDR3. In DNA, the CDR3 is TGTGCCAGCAGTGAAGCGGGAGAGGTATACAATGAGCAGTTCTTC. Residues: CASSEAGEVYNEQFF.

The chain links TRBV7-2 to TRBJ1-1, with D tentatively TRBD1 (6 bases). Germline CDR1 and CDR2: SGHTA and FQGNSA. This CDR3 comprises 14 residues. V was cut by 6 bases and J by 0 bases, with 11 bases left in between. CDR3 in amino acids: CASSRGGLNTEAFF. The CDR3 DNA is TGTGCCAGCAGTCGAGGGGGTTTGAACACTGAAGCTTTCTTT.

This clone was counted a single time. V is TRBV10-3 and J is TRBJ2-7; no definite D call. Germline V CDR1 and CDR2: ENHRY, SYGVKD. The V end lost 6 bases, the J end lost 6 bases, and 15 bases lay between the germline ends. This CDR3 has 13 amino acids. CDR3 in amino acids: CAISLEAVGEQYF. In nucleotides, the CDR3 is TGTGCCATCAGCCTCGAGGCAGTGGGCGAGCAGTACTTC.

The V gene is TRBV19, the J gene TRBJ2-3; 8 nucleotides line up with TRBD1. V trimming: 3 bases; J trimming: 3 bases; junction bases outside the gene matches: 8. CDR1 LNHDA and CDR2 SQIVND come from the germline V gene (reference sequence). The CDR3 runs 16 residues. The DNA for the CDR3 is TGTGCCAGTAGTATTTCCCCCAGGGGGCGTACAGATACGCAGTATTTT. Its protein is CASSISPRGRTDTQYF.

The V gene is TRBV5-6, the J gene TRBJ1-2; unclear D gene. CDR3 size: 13 residues. The germline V gene encodes CDR1 SGHDT and CDR2 YYEEEE. V lost 1 base and J 2 bases, leaving 6 bases between the germline ends. The CDR3 bases are TGTGCCAGCAGCTTGAGCCCAAACTATGGCTACACCTTC. It translates to CASSLSPNYGYTF.

This chain links TRBV4-3 with TRBJ1-2; the match to TRBD1 covers 8 bases. The J segment lost 6 bases and the V segment lost 0 bases, leaving 9 bases of the junction unmatched. The V gene's germline CDR1 is LGHNA and CDR2 YSLEER. The CDR3 sequence is 16 residues long. CDR3 sequence (DNA): TGCGCCAGCAGCCAAGAGGACAGGGTGGGAAGAAATGGCTACACCTTC. Amino acid sequence: CASSQEDRVGRNGYTF.

This clone appeared a single time. The chain uses TRBV9 and TRBJ2-1; D is ambiguous. Trimming took 0 bases from V and 0 from J, leaving 7 bases between them. This CDR3 spans 15 amino acids. Germline CDR1 SGDLS, CDR2 YYNGEE. CDR3 residues: CASSVGVVSYNEQFF. Here the CDR3 DNA reads TGTGCCAGCAGCGTAGGAGTGGTCTCCTACAATGAGCAGTTCTTC.

The chain employs TRBV29-1 and TRBJ2-1; 10 bases agree with TRBD2. V shed 7 bases, J shed 5 bases, and the junction held 11 bases outside the gene matches. The CDR3 has 15 residues. Germline values: CDR1 SQVTM, CDR2 ANQGSEA. The DNA for the CDR3 is TGCAGCGCCAGAGCGGGGGGGAACAATCACAATGAGCAGTTCTTC. Its protein is CSARAGGNNHNEQFF.

J is TRBJ1-1 and V is TRBV7-8, with TRBD1 matching 7 bases. Germline V gives CDR1 SGHVS, CDR2 FQNEAQ. J gave up 6 bases and V 1 base, and 5 bases lay outside the gene matches. CDR3 length: 14 amino acids. The CDR3 loop reads CASSLGQQGSEAFF. The CDR3 bases are TGTGCCAGCAGCTTAGGGCAACAGGGGTCTGAAGCTTTCTTT.

This clone was counted only a few times. The chain carries TRBV3-1 (or the pseudogene TRBV3-2) and TRBJ1-6; possible D gene TRBD1, 6 bases. The germline gives CDR1 LGHDT, CDR2 YNNKEL (reference sequence). Trimming stripped 1 base from V and 6 bases from J, with 7 bases between. The CDR3 contains 14 residues. The CDR3 spells CASSQVGGNSPLHF. The CDR3 DNA follows: TGTGCCAGCAGCCAAGTAGGGGGTAATTCACCCCTCCACTTT.

This rearrangement joins TRBV10-3 to TRBJ2-3; 7 bases align to TRBD1. Per germline, CDR1 ENHRY and CDR2 SYGVKD. The ends lost 7 bases at V and 4 bases at J; junction bases unmatched: 8. CDR3 length equals 14 residues. CDR3: CAIKGGTTPDTQYF. The CDR3 nucleotides are TGTGCCATCAAAGGGGGCACAACCCCAGATACGCAGTATTTT.

This clone was recorded only once. V is TRBV28 and J is TRBJ2-5, with a possible D match to TRBD2 (6 bases). The CDR3 totals 15 residues. Trimming stripped 6 bases from V and 5 bases from J, with 19 bases between. The germline V gene encodes CDR1 MDHEN and CDR2 SYDVKM. CDR3 nucleotides: TGTGCCAGCAGCCTACCCCTAGCGAAAGGGGAGACCCAGTACTTC. As protein: CASSLPLAKGETQYF. Full variable domain (outside the CDR3, taken from reference TRBV28 and TRBJ2-5): DVKVTQSSRYLVKRTGEKVFLECVQDMDHENMFWYRQDPGLGLRLIYFSYDVKMKEKGDIPEGYSVSREKKERFSLILESASTNQTSMYLCASSLPLAKGETQYFGPGTRLLVL.

This clone was observed a few times. Other DNA sequences within the sample encode an identical CDR3. The V and J genes are TRBV5-1 and TRBJ2-7; the D gene is possibly TRBD1 (6 bases). This CDR3 spans 16 amino acids. With 2 bases removed from V and 0 bases from J, the gap between germline ends came to 15 bases. The germline gives CDR1 SGHRS, CDR2 YFSETQ. The CDR3 sequence: CASSFADRSFSYEQYF. CDR3 DNA: TGCGCCAGCAGCTTTGCCGACAGGTCCTTCTCCTACGAGCAGTACTTC.

Remarks on this clone: The junction departs from the called germline gene at one end, perhaps through a read error. The chain carries TRBV9 and TRBJ1-1, with D possibly being TRBD1 (6 bases). The CDR3 covers 14 residues. CDR1 and CDR2 from the germline V gene are SGDLS and YYNGEE. The CDR3 region is CASSVAVGDTKAFF. The CDR3 DNA is TGTGCCAGCAGCGTAGCTGTCGGGGACACTAAAGCTTTCTTT.

The chain couples TRBV12-3 or TRBV12-4 to TRBJ2-2, with 9 positions matching TRBD2. The CDR3 extends over 13 amino acids. Trimming removed 8 bases from V and 6 bases from J; junction bases left unmatched: 4. The DNA for the CDR3 is TGTGCCAGCGCTAGCGGGGTATCCGGGGAGCTGTTTTTT. It specifies CASASGVSGELFF.

The chain employs TRBV7-2 and TRBJ1-3; D remains ambiguous. CDR3 length: 14 residues. Germline values: CDR1 SGHTA, CDR2 FQGNSA. Trimming cost V 2 bases and J 4 bases, with 9 bases left between them. The CDR3 reads CASSLTASGNTIYF. CDR3 nucleotides: TGTGCCAGCAGCTTAACTGCATCGGGAAACACCATATATTTT.

The rearrangement joins TRBV28 to TRBJ2-3; 8 bases align to TRBD2. Germline trimming cut 7 bases from V and 1 base from J; bases unmatched to any gene: 10. Germline V lookup: CDR1 MDHEN, CDR2 SYDVKM. The CDR3 extends over 16 amino acids. The CDR3, as DNA: TGTGCCAGCAACCAACCGGGAGCGGGGGGCACAGATACGCAGTATTTT. The encoded protein is CASNQPGAGGTDTQYF.